This TCR beta chain was recorded in a study of blood T cell repertoires in COVID-19. In the study overall: PBMCs, B-cell-depleted T cells, or T cells provided the cDNA or gDNA that made up the material.

Across about 22 US areas, participants ranged in age from about 18 to 90 years. Participant reports of clinical history set cohort assignment. Someone with COVID-19 had been met by exposed participants within 2 weeks before study entry. The table came from immunoSEQ multiplex PCR; TCRdb's copy has only in-frame clones and leaves some out. The repertoire has roughly 200,000 clones, about 88% of them found once; the top ten carry approximately 4.8%. V lost 6 bases to trimming and J lost 2 bases, with 11 bases between them. Per the germline V gene, CDR1 is SNHLY and CDR2 is FYNNEI. The CDR3 sequence is 15 residues long.

This receptor was taken from a woman in her thirties who had been exposed to COVID-19. J is TRBJ1-6 and V is TRBV2; possibly TRBD1 for D (6 bases). The sequenced sample consisted of PBMCs or T cells enriched from blood (not recorded which). The DNA of the CDR3 is TGTGCCAGCAGAGGGGGTTGGCCCTATAATTCACCCCTCCACTTT. Protein product: CASRGGWPYNSPLHF.